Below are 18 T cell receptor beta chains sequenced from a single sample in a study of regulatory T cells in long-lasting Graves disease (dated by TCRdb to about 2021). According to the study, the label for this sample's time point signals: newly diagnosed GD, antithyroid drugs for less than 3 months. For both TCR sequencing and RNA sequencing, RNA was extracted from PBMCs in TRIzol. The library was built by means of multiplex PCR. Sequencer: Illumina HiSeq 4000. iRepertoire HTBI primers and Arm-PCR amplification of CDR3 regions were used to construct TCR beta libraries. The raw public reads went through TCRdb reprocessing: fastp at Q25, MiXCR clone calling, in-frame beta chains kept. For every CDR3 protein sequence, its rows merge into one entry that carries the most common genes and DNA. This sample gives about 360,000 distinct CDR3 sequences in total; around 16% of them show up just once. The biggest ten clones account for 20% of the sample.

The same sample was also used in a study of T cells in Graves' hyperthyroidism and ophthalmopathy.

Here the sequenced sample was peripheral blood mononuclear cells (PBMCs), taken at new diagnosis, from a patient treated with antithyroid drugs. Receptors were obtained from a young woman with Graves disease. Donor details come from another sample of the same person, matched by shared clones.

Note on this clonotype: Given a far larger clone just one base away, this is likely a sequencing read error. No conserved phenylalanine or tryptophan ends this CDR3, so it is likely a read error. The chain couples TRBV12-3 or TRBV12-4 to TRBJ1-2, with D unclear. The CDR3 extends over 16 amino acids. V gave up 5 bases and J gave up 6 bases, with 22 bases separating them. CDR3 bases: TGTGCCAGCAGTGAATTTCAGGTGGGGTCGGATGATGGCTACACCCTC. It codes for CASSEFQVGSDDGYTL.

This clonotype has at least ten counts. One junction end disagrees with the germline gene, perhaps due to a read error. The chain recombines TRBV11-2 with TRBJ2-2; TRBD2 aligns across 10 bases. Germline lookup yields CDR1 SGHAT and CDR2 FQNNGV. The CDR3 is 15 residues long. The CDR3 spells CASSPGLAGVGELFF. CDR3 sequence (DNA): TGCGCCAGCAGCCCCGGCCTAGCGGGGGTGGGGGAGCTGTTTTTT.

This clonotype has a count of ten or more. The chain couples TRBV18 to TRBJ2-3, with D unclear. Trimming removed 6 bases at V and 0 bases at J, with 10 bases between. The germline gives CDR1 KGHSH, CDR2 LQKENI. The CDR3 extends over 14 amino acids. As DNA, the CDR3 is TGTGCCAGCTCTCGCTTAGCTAGCACAGATACGCAGTATTTT. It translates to CASSRLASTDTQYF.

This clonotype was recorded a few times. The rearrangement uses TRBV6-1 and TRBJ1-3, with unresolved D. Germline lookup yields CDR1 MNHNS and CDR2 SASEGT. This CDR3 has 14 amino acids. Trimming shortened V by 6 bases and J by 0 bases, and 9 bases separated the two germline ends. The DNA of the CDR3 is TGTGCCAGCAGCAAAGAAAGCTCTGGAAACACCATATATTTT. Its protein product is CASSKESSGNTIYF.

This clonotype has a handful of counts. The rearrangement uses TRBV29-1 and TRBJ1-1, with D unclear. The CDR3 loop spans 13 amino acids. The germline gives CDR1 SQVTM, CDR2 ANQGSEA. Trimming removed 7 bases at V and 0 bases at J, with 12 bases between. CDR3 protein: CSAGETLNTEAFF. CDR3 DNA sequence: TGCAGCGCTGGGGAGACCTTGAACACTGAAGCTTTCTTT.

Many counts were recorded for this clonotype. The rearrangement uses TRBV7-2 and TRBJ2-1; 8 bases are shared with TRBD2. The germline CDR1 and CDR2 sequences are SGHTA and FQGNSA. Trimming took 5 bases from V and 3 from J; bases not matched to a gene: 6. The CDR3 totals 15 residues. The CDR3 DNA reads TGTGCCAGCAGCCTGAGCGGGGGAATCTACAATGAGCAGTTCTTC. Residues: CASSLSGGIYNEQFF.

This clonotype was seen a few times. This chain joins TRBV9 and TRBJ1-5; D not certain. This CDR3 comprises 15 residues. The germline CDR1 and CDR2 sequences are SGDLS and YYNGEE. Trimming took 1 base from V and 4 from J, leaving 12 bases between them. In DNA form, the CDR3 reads TGTGCCAGCAGCGTAAACAGCGATTCTAATCAGCCCCAGCATTTT. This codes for CASSVNSDSNQPQHF.

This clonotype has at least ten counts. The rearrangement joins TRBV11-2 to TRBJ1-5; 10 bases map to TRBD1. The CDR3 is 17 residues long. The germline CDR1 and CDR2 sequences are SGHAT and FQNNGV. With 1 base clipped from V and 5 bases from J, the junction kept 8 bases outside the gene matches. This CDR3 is CASSLGPTGGRDQPQHF. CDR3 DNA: TGTGCCAGCAGCTTAGGTCCGACAGGGGGCCGGGATCAGCCCCAGCATTTT.

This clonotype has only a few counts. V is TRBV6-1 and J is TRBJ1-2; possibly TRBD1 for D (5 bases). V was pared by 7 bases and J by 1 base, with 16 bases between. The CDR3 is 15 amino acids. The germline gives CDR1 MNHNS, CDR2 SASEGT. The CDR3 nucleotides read TGTGCCAGCATGCCCCGGGCAGGGAGTAACTATGGCTACACCTTC. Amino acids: CASMPRAGSNYGYTF.

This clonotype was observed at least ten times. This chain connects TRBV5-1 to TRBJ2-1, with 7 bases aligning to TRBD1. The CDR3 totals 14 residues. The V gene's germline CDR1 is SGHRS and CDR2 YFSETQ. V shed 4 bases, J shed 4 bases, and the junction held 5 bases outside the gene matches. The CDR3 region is CASSQGDNYNEQFF. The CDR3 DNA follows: TGCGCCAGCAGCCAGGGGGACAATTACAATGAGCAGTTCTTC.

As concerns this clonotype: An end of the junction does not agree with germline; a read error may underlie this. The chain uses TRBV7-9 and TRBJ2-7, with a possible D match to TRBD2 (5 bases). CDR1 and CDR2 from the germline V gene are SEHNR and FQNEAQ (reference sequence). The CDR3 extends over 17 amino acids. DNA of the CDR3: TGTGCCAGCAGCATAGCATTGGCGGGTGACCCTCCATACGGGCAGTACTTC. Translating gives CASSIALAGDPPYGQYF.

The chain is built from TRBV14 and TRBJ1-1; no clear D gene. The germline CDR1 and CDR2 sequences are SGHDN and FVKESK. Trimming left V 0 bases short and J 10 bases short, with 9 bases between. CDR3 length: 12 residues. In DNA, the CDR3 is TGTGCCAGCAGCCAAGACGGAGGGCCAGCTTTCTTT. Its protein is CASSQDGGPAFF.

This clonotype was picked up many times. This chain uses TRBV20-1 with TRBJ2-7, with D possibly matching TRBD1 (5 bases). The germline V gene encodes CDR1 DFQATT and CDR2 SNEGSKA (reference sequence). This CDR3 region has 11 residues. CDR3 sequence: CSARKGQEQYF. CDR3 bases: TGCAGCGCTCGGAAGGGGCAAGAGCAGTACTTC.

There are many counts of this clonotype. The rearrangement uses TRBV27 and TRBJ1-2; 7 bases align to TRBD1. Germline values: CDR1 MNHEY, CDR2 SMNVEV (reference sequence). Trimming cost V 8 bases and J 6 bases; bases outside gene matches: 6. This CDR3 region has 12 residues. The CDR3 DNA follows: TGTGCCAGCTCTGAACAGGGGAATGGCTACACCTTC. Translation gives CASSEQGNGYTF.

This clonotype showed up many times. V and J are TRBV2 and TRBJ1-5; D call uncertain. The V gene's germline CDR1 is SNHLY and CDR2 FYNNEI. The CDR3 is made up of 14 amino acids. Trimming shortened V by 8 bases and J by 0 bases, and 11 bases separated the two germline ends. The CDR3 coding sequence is TGTGCCAGCCGACTGCGAGATAGCAATCAGCCCCAGCATTTT. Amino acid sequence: CASRLRDSNQPQHF.

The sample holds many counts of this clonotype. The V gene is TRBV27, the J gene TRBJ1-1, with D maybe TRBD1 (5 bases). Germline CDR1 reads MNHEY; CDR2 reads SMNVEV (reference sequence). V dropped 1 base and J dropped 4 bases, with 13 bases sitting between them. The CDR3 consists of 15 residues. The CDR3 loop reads CASSLYRGSTTEAFF. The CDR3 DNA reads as TGTGCCAGCAGTTTATATAGGGGTAGCACCACTGAAGCTTTCTTT.

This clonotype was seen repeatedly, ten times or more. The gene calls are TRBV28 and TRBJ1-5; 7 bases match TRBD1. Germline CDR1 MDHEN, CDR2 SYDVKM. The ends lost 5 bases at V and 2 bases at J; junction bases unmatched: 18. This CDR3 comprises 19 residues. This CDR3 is CASSDRRDSTKLGNQPQHF. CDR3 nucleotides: TGTGCCAGCAGTGACCGAAGGGACAGTACAAAACTTGGCAATCAGCCCCAGCATTTT.

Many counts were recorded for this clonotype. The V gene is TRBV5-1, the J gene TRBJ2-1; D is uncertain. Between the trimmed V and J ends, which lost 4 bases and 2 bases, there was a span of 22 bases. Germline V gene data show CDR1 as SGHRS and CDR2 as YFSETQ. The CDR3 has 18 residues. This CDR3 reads CASSAVVSRIETYNEQFF. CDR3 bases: TGCGCCAGCAGCGCGGTCGTTTCTCGGATAGAAACCTACAATGAGCAGTTCTTC. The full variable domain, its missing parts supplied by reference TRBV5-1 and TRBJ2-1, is KAGVTQTPRYLIKTRGQQVTLSCSPISGHRSVSWYQQTPGQGLQFLFEYFSETQRNKGNFPGRFSGRQFSNSRSEMNVSTLELGDSALYLCASSAVVSRIETYNEQFFGPGTRLTVL.